These T cell receptor beta chains were read from a single sample in a study of T cell responses to AZD1222 COVID-19 vaccine. Profiling relied on immunoSEQ multiplex PCR, and the TCRdb table lists in-frame clones only, not all of them. The sample consists of 120,000 or so clones, less than 95% of them appearing once. The sequencing here drew on peripheral blood, taken on day 0 of AZD1222 vaccination. These receptors were obtained from an adult in good health. CDR3s include the opening cysteine and the closing phenylalanine or tryptophan. The order of the fields is D gene, J gene, V gene, clone size, CDR3 DNA, CDR3 protein. The D gene is left open where the match is weak. Expanded clones get a size class; other rows say once, few or many, or leave the size out.

D: NA
J: TRBJ2-5
V: TRBV2
size: NA
DNA: TGTGCCAGCAGTGAACGTCCCTGGGAGACCCAGTACTTC
CDR3: CASSERPWETQYF

D: NA
J: TRBJ2-5
V: TRBV7-8
size: NA
DNA: TGTGCCAGCAGCGAAGGACAGCAAGAGACCCAGTACTTC
CDR3: CASSEGQQETQYF

D: NA
J: TRBJ2-7
V: TRBV7-9
size: NA
DNA: TGTGCCAGCAGCTTAGTACTCCACGAGCAGTACTTC
CDR3: CASSLVLHEQYF

D: NA
J: TRBJ2-7
V: TRBV6-1
size: NA
DNA: TGTGCCAGCAGTGAAGCGGGCGGACAGCCCTCCTACGAGCAGTACTTC
CDR3: CASSEAGGQPSYEQYF

D: TRBD1
J: TRBJ1-5
V: TRBV11-2
size: NA
DNA: TGTGCCAGCAGCACGGGACAGATTAATCAGCCCCAGCATTTT
CDR3: CASSTGQINQPQHF

D: TRBD1
J: TRBJ2-3
V: TRBV28
size: NA
DNA: TGTGCCAGCAGTACCCGGGACAGGGGGTTCACAGATACGCAGTATTTT
CDR3: CASSTRDRGFTDTQYF

D: NA
J: TRBJ2-7
V: TRBV18
size: NA
DNA: TGTGCCAGCTCACCCTGGGACGGGATTGGGGAGCAGTACTTC
CDR3: CASSPWDGIGEQYF

D: NA
J: TRBJ1-5
V: TRBV6-5
size: NA
DNA: TGTGCCACTAGAGACAGGCGGGGGGGACCCCAGCATTTT
CDR3: CATRDRRGGPQHF

D: NA
J: TRBJ2-2
V: TRBV19
size: NA
DNA: TGTGCCAGTAGTCCGCGAGGGGGAAGAGACACCGGGGAGCTGTTTTTT
CDR3: CASSPRGGRDTGELFF

D: TRBD1
J: TRBJ1-6
V: TRBV2
size: NA
DNA: TGTGCCAGCAGTGAGGCCAGGGGGCATACACCCCTCCACTTT
CDR3: CASSEARGHTPLHF

D: NA
J: TRBJ2-7
V: TRBV7-8
size: NA
DNA: TGTGCCAGCAGCTGGAGGGGACTGGGGGTTGACGAGCAGTACTTC
CDR3: CASSWRGLGVDEQYF

D: NA
J: TRBJ2-1
V: TRBV24-1
size: once
DNA: TGTGCCACCAGTGGTGGGCGGCAGAGCTCCTACAATGAGCAGTTCTTC
CDR3: CATSGGRQSSYNEQFF

D: NA
J: TRBJ1-2
V: TRBV28
size: NA
DNA: TGTGCCAGCAGTTCCCCGGCGGGACTGAGCTATGGCTACACCTTC
CDR3: CASSSPAGLSYGYTF

D: TRBD1
J: TRBJ2-3
V: TRBV27
size: NA
DNA: TGTGCCAGCAGTTGGACAGGGGCAGATACGCAGTATTTT
CDR3: CASSWTGADTQYF

D: TRBD1
J: TRBJ2-1
V: TRBV18
size: NA
DNA: TGTGCCAGCTCGCCTAACAGGGGCACCAGGTCCTACAATGAGCAGTTCTTC
CDR3: CASSPNRGTRSYNEQFF

D: TRBD2
J: TRBJ2-2
V: TRBV5-8
size: NA
DNA: TGTGCCAGCAACCGACTAGCGGGAGGTACCGGGGAGCTGTTTTTT
CDR3: CASNRLAGGTGELFF

D: NA
J: TRBJ2-7
V: TRBV19
size: NA
DNA: TGTGCCAGTAGTAGGGGCGGTAGCTCCTACGAGCAGTACTTC
CDR3: CASSRGGSSYEQYF

D: NA
J: TRBJ1-5
V: TRBV30
size: NA
DNA: TGTGCCTGGAGTCTGGAAGGGGTTAGGAAGCCCCAGCATTTT
CDR3: CAWSLEGVRKPQHF

D: NA
J: TRBJ2-2
V: TRBV29-1
size: NA
DNA: TGCTTTTCGATCGGGGGAGAATCAGGGGAGCTGTTTTTT
CDR3: CFSIGGESGELFF

D: NA
J: TRBJ2-1
V: TRBV3-1/TRBV3-2
size: NA
DNA: TGTGCCAGTCGGGGCCAGGGAAGTAGCGTTGCGGGGAATGAGCAGTTCTTC
CDR3: CASRGQGSSVAGNEQFF

D: TRBD1
J: TRBJ1-2
V: TRBV30
size: NA
DNA: TGTGCCTGGAGTTTTCCGGGACAGGGTGAAATCTATGGCTACACCTTC
CDR3: CAWSFPGQGEIYGYTF

D: TRBD2
J: TRBJ2-3
V: TRBV27
size: NA
DNA: TGTGCCAGCAGTTTACTAGCGGGAAGCGAAGATACGCAGTATTTT
CDR3: CASSLLAGSEDTQYF

D: TRBD2
J: TRBJ2-3
V: TRBV5-5
size: few
DNA: TGTGCCAGCAGATCCCGGACTAGCGGGAGCGGTACAGATACGCAGTATTTT
CDR3: CASRSRTSGSGTDTQYF

D: NA
J: TRBJ1-4
V: TRBV6-5
size: NA
DNA: TGTGCCAGCAGTTTCCTCCCCCGGGGGGCGCGTGAAAAACTGTTTTTT
CDR3: CASSFLPRGAREKLFF

D: NA
J: TRBJ1-4
V: TRBV11-2
size: NA
DNA: TGTGCCAGCAGCTTTGGACAGAATGAAAAACTGTTTTTT
CDR3: CASSFGQNEKLFF

D: NA
J: TRBJ1-3
V: TRBV3-1/TRBV3-2
size: NA
DNA: TGTGCCAGCAGCCAAGCGGGGAACACCATATATTTT
CDR3: CASSQAGNTIYF

D: TRBD1
J: TRBJ1-1
V: TRBV27
size: NA
DNA: TGTGCCAGCAGGTGGGGACAGGGTGCGAACACTGAAGCTTTCTTT
CDR3: CASRWGQGANTEAFF